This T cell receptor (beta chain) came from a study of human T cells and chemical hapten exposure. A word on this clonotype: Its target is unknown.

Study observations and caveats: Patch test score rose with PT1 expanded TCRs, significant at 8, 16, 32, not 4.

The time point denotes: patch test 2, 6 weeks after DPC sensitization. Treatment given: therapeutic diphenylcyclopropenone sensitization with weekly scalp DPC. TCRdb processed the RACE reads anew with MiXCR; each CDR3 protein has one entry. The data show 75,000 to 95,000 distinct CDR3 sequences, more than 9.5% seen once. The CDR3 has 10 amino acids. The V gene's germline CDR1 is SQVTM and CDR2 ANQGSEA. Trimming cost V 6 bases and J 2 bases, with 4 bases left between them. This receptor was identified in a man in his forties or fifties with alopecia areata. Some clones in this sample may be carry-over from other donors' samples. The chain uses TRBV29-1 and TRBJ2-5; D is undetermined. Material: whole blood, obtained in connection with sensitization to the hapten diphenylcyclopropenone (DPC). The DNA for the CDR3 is TGCAGCGTGAAACAAGAGACCCAGTACTTC. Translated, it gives CSVKQETQYF.